The 12 T cell receptor beta chains below were found in one sample sequenced in a study of identical twins. TCRdb re-analysed the 5' RACE reads in MiXCR, keeping a single row per CDR3 protein. The repertoire has 450,000 to 650,000 distinct CDR3 sequences, over 12% of them found once; the top ten carry roughly 0.44%. These data also formed part of another study, on yellow fever vaccine responses in identical twins.

The sequencing sample was made of CD4+ T cells sorted from blood. The receptors stem from a woman younger than 30 in good health.

This clonotype has a handful of counts. This sequence joins TRBV12-3 or TRBV12-4 and TRBJ1-4; D possibly corresponds to TRBD1 (5 bases). The germline V and J ends were trimmed by 1 base and 8 bases, with 11 bases remaining between them. The CDR3 sequence is 14 residues long. The CDR3 nucleotides are TGTGCCAGCAGTTTAGGACAGCGAGGGGAAAAACTGTTTTTT. The encoded protein is CASSLGQRGEKLFF.

The rearrangement links TRBV2 to TRBJ1-4, with 8 nucleotides matching TRBD1. In germline, CDR1 is SNHLY, CDR2 FYNNEI. The CDR3 consists of 15 residues. J lost 5 bases, V lost 8 bases, and 10 bases had no gene match. CDR3 nucleotides: TGTGCCAGCCGGAGGGACAGGCCAAAGAATGAAAAACTGTTTTTT. Encoded protein: CASRRDRPKNEKLFF. The whole variable domain, remainder taken from reference TRBV2 and TRBJ1-4, is EPEVTQTPSHQVTQMGQEVILRCVPISNHLYFYWYRQILGQKVEFLVSFYNNEISEKSEIFDDQFSVERPDGSNFTLKIRSTKLEDSAMYFCASRRDRPKNEKLFFGSGTQLSVL.

The DNA for the CDR3 is TGTGCCAGCAGTTTGCGGAACCAAGAGACCCAGTACTTC. Encoded protein: CASSLRNQETQYF. The chain recombines TRBV12-3 or TRBV12-4 with TRBJ2-5; D is unresolved. The CDR3 totals 13 residues. The V gene lost 3 bases and the J gene lost 0 bases, with 5 bases spanning the gap.

CDR3 residues: CASSPQGTRNTEAFF. The CDR3 DNA is TGTGCCAGCAGCCCCCAGGGGACGAGGAACACTGAAGCTTTCTTT. The chain has TRBV9 and TRBJ1-1, with a tentative D call TRBD1 (6 bases). V lost 4 bases and J lost 1, with 14 bases in between. The length of the CDR3 is 15 residues. Germline loops: CDR1 SGDLS, CDR2 YYNGEE.

The chain recombines TRBV25-1 with TRBJ2-5; TRBD2 matches at 8 bases. Germline-derived CDR1 and CDR2 are MGHDK and SYGVNS. The CDR3 extends over 15 amino acids. Trimming took 2 bases from V and 5 from J; bases not matched to a gene: 7. DNA for the CDR3: TGTGCCAGCAGTGAAATGCGGGAGGTGCGGGAGACCCAGTACTTC. The encoded protein is CASSEMREVRETQYF.

The chain has TRBV29-1 and TRBJ1-2; D may be TRBD1 (6 bases). Trimming cost V 3 bases and J 5 bases, with 13 bases left between them. The germline CDR1 and CDR2 sequences are SQVTM and ANQGSEA. The CDR3 is 13 amino acids. CDR3 sequence: CSVEQGLGYGYTF. The CDR3 DNA is TGCAGCGTTGAGCAGGGGCTAGGGTATGGCTACACCTTC.

The rearrangement uses TRBV20-1 and TRBJ2-1, with 8 bases aligning to TRBD2. The CDR3 is 15 residues long. J lost 6 bases, V lost 0 bases, and 7 bases had no gene match. Looked up from germline, CDR1 is DFQATT and CDR2 is SNEGSKA (reference sequence). The CDR3 DNA sequence: TGCAGTGCTAGAGATCCCGGGACTAGTCCCAATGAGCAGTTCTTC. Protein product: CSARDPGTSPNEQFF.

This clonotype was found a few times. The chain couples TRBV20-1 to TRBJ2-3; D tentatively reads TRBD1 or TRBD2 (5 bases each). The V gene lost 5 bases and the J gene lost 4 bases, with 16 bases spanning the gap. Germline-derived CDR1 and CDR2 are DFQATT and SNEGSKA (reference sequence). The CDR3 extends over 14 amino acids. The DNA of the CDR3 is TGCAGTGCTGGGACGAGAGGGGTGGCAGATACGCAGTATTTT. Translation gives CSAGTRGVADTQYF.

This clonotype was found many times. The chain uses TRBV25-1 and TRBJ2-3; TRBD1 aligns across 9 bases. The CDR3 is 20 residues long. Per the germline V gene, CDR1 is MGHDK and CDR2 is SYGVNS. V shed 3 bases and J 2 bases; nucleotides not matched to a gene: 18. This CDR3 reads CASSEGTIRGQGAYTDTQYF. DNA of the CDR3: TGTGCCAGCAGTGAGGGCACGATCAGGGGACAGGGAGCCTACACAGATACGCAGTATTTT.

The rearrangement joins TRBV7-9 to TRBJ1-5; the match to TRBD1 covers 8 bases. V shed 0 bases and J 6 bases; nucleotides not matched to a gene: 7. CDR1 and CDR2 from the germline V gene are SEHNR and FQNEAQ (reference sequence). CDR3 length: 16 amino acids. The CDR3 loop reads CASSLAGTGFSQPQHF. The CDR3 nucleotides read TGTGCCAGCAGCTTAGCCGGGACAGGTTTTAGTCAGCCCCAGCATTTT.

There are a few counts of this clonotype. The rearrangement links TRBV6-1 to TRBJ1-5, with D possibly being TRBD1 (6 bases). With 8 bases removed from V and 0 bases from J, the gap between germline ends came to 11 bases. CDR1 is MNHNS, CDR2 SASEGT, per germline. This CDR3 is built from 14 residues. DNA of the CDR3: TGTGCCAGCCAGGGACACTATAGCAATCAGCCCCAGCATTTT. This gives the protein CASQGHYSNQPQHF.

This chain joins TRBV7-9 and TRBJ1-2; TRBD1 might be the D (6 bases). Deletions cut 0 bases from V and 0 bases from J, with 11 bases between. The germline V gene encodes CDR1 SEHNR and CDR2 FQNEAQ (reference sequence). CDR3 length equals 16 residues. The CDR3 sequence: CASSLAQDSANYGYTF. In nucleotides, the CDR3 is TGTGCCAGCAGCTTAGCCCAGGACAGCGCTAACTATGGCTACACCTTC.